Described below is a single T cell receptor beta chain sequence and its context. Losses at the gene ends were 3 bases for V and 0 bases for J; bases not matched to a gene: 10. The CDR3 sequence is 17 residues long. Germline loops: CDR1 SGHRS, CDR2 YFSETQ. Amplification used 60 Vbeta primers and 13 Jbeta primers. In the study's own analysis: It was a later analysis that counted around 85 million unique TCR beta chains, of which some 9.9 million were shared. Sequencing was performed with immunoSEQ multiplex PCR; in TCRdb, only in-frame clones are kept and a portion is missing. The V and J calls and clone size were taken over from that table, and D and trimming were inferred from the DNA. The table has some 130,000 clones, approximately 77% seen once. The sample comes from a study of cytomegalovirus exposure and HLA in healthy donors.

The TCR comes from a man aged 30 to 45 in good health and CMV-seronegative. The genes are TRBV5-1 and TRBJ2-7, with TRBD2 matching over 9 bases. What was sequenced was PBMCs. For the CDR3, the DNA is TGCGCCAGCAGCTCGAACCACATGACTAGCGGCTCCTACGAGCAGTACTTC. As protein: CASSSNHMTSGSYEQYF.